These 10 T cell receptor beta chains came from one sample sequenced in a study of blood T cell repertoires in COVID-19. The repertoire was sequenced with immunoSEQ multiplex PCR; TCRdb's copy has only in-frame clones and lacks some. The sample has 220,000 or so clones; about 88% are singletons. What was sequenced was peripheral blood. These receptor sequences come from a woman in her fifties or sixties with COVID-19, enrolled during active disease.

This sequence joins TRBV5-8 and TRBJ1-1, with unresolved D. This CDR3 is built from 13 residues. V was clipped by 2 bases and J by 1 base, with 6 bases between them. Per germline, CDR1 SGHTS and CDR2 YDEGEE. CDR3 residues: CASSFRGNTEAFF. CDR3 sequence (DNA): TGTGCCAGCAGCTTCCGGGGGAACACTGAAGCTTTCTTT.

This chain joins TRBV15 and TRBJ2-1, with TRBD2 matching 8 bases. Germline loops: CDR1 LNHNV, CDR2 YYDKDF (reference sequence). The junction had 3 bases not matched to a gene; V was cut back by 0 bases and J by 5 bases. CDR3 size: 15 residues. As DNA, the CDR3 is TGTGCCACCAGCAGAGATGCGGGGGGAAACAATGAGCAGTTCTTC. The encoded protein is CATSRDAGGNNEQFF.

The chain carries TRBV6-5 and TRBJ2-3; TRBD2 is a possible D gene (6 bases). The CDR3 contains 14 residues. Trimming removed 5 bases from V and 2 bases from J, with 11 bases in between. Germline-derived CDR1 and CDR2 are MNHEY and SVGAGI. CDR3 in DNA: TGTGCCAGCAGTACGGCGGGGACCACAGATACGCAGTATTTT. Its translation is CASSTAGTTDTQYF.

The J gene is TRBJ1-4, the V gene TRBV6-6; 9 positions match TRBD1. With V trimmed by 6 bases and J by 6 bases, 5 bases remained unmatched. The CDR3 has 14 residues. The germline gives CDR1 MNHNY, CDR2 SVGAGI (reference sequence). CDR3 sequence (DNA): TGTGCCAGCAGACGGGACAGGGTTGATGAAAAACTGTTTTTT. It is translated as CASRRDRVDEKLFF.

This clone was recorded only once. The chain combines TRBV5-1 with TRBJ2-1; 11 nucleotides match TRBD1. The CDR3 has 15 amino acids. Per the germline V gene, CDR1 is SGHRS and CDR2 is YFSETQ. The ends lost 2 bases at V and 4 bases at J; junction bases unmatched: 2. The CDR3 reads CASSFGQGAYNEQFF. CDR3 coding DNA: TGCGCCAGCAGCTTCGGACAGGGGGCTTACAATGAGCAGTTCTTC.

The rearrangement links TRBV6-5 to TRBJ1-3; no reliable D call. This CDR3 is built from 15 residues. Deletions cut 9 bases from V and 3 bases from J, with 18 bases between. Looked up from germline, CDR1 is MNHEY and CDR2 is SVGAGI. The CDR3 is CASGQVESNGNTIYF. Here the CDR3 DNA reads TGTGCCAGTGGTCAGGTGGAATCCAATGGAAACACCATATATTTT.

V usage is TRBV18 and J usage is TRBJ2-2; maybe TRBD2 (7 bases). Germline V gene sequence: CDR1 KGHSH, CDR2 LQKENI. The CDR3 sequence is 18 residues long. V lost 1 base, J lost 7 bases, and 22 bases lay in between. The CDR3: CASSPRSLLGGAFGELFF. CDR3 in DNA: TGTGCCAGCTCACCACGAAGTCTTCTAGGGGGGGCGTTCGGGGAGCTGTTTTTT.

The J gene is TRBJ2-5, the V gene TRBV19, with TRBD2 identical over 7 bases. V trimming: 5 bases; J trimming: 5 bases; junction bases outside the gene matches: 5. The CDR3 covers 13 residues. CDR1 is LNHDA and CDR2 is SQIVND in the germline V gene (reference sequence). The CDR3 sequence: CASSPRGGETQYF. CDR3 nucleotide sequence: TGTGCCAGTAGTCCCCGGGGAGGGGAGACCCAGTACTTC.

This chain joins TRBV5-5 and TRBJ1-2, with D possibly TRBD1 on 6 matching bases. This CDR3 is 13 amino acids long. V was cut by 3 bases and J by 4 bases, with 10 bases left in between. Per germline, CDR1 SGHKS and CDR2 YYEKEE (reference sequence). The CDR3: CASSSAGAYGYTF. The CDR3 DNA follows: TGTGCCAGCAGCTCCGCAGGGGCCTATGGCTACACCTTC.

The rearrangement uses TRBV25-1 and TRBJ1-5; tentative D call: TRBD1 (5 bases). V was shortened by 7 bases and J by 1 base, with 14 bases between the two germline ends. CDR3 length: 15 residues. Germline CDR1 is MGHDK and CDR2 is SYGVNS. The CDR3 DNA is TGTGCCAGCAAGGGGAGGGGAGTCAGCAATCAGCCCCAGCATTTT. Translated: CASKGRGVSNQPQHF.